This TCR beta chain was recorded in a study of cytomegalovirus exposure and HLA in healthy donors (dated by TCRdb to 2016 to 2017). Study-wide context: According to an earlier analysis of a few hundred of the donors, roughly 180 million T cells yielded 117 million unique TCR beta sequences and about 300 Gb of sequence data. Alongside the repertoire data, information on donor age, sex, ethnicity and CMV serostatus was compiled. To predict cytomegalovirus infection status, the study combined high-throughput TCR immunosequencing, statistical association of individual TCRs with disease status, and machine learning. About 280 gigabases of sequencing data and 70 million to 95 million unique TCR sequences made up an early release that covered several hundred HLA-typed donors. HLA typing covered class I and class II loci at four-digit resolution. In addition to the first cohort of 650 to 800 subjects, a separate validation cohort of some 120 different subjects was used. Of the 398 genotyped donors, 70% to 90% were placed in the genetic ancestry cluster associated with self-reported Caucasian donors. Among a few hundred genotyped donors of the cohort, an average of about 240,000 unique TCR beta nucleotide sequences were sequenced per donor, around 20% of them non-productive. In a later analysis, previously published TCR beta repertoires from several hundred donors were re-analyzed and high-resolution HLA genotyping was added so that TCR occurrence patterns could be studied. Every repertoire in the discovery cohort had been generated on one and the same sequencing platform. In the later analysis, no new phenotypic data were used to find candidate immune exposures; instead, reliance was placed on TCR beta sequences and their occurrence across donors. An earlier analysis of 587 of the donors applied high-throughput TCR beta sequencing to assess whether each TCR beta V gene segment acted as functional or pseudogenic. The study was designed to test whether signatures of past pathogen exposure could be identified by cataloging public T cell receptors. Because of strong linkage in the cohort, a few DR-DQ haplotypes were treated as single units for association and clustering. The number of donors typed differed by locus, with roughly 629-640 for A, B, C, DRB1 and DQB1, 522 for DQA1, over 600 for DPA1, and roughly 450 for DPB1. Using immunosequencing, the study profiled T cell repertoires from fewer than 850 subjects and related those repertoires to cytomegalovirus serostatus. In a later genetic analysis, genome-wide SNP genotypes for 398 of the 666 donors were used, and that subset was treated as a discovery cohort.

Libraries were built with the immunoSEQ multiplex PCR assay. For the multiplex PCR, a mixture combining 60 forward primers for TCR Vbeta segments and 13 reverse primers for TCR Jbeta segments was used. The CDR3 region of rearranged TCR beta genes was amplified from genomic DNA with a multiplex PCR assay. On the Illumina HiSeq System, the amplified TCR beta libraries were sequenced as 87-base-pair reads. The authors' analysis ran thus. A later analysis counted about 80 million unique TCR beta chains across the 550 to 800 repertoires, and approximately 11 million of these chains were shared by at least two donors. Raw reads were error-corrected and collapsed into unique sequences with a nearest-neighbor algorithm that merged closely related sequences to remove PCR and sequencing errors. Alignment of CDR3 sequences to IMGT reference sequences was used to assign V, D and J gene segments. For a sequence to be retained, at least a six-nucleotide match to both a V gene segment and a J gene segment was required. Rearrangements were classified as productive when the CDR3 lacked stop codons and remained in frame with V and J, and all other rearrangements were classified as non-productive. Following IMGT convention, CDR3 was defined as the stretch from the second conserved V-encoded cysteine to the conserved J-encoded phenylalanine. The earlier analysis of a few hundred of the donors excluded sequences that lacked an unambiguous match to a single V gene segment. In an earlier analysis of more than 500 of the donors, a V segment was called functional when productive rearrangements were above 56.7%, and segregating when the standard deviation between donors exceeded 5%. A statistical classification framework was developed to diagnose cytomegalovirus status using the catalog of TCR beta chain sequences. In a later analysis, TCR nucleotide sequences were compared against IMGT/GENE-DB human TR gene sequences so that V and J genes could be assigned. In a later analysis, CDR3 sequences and most-parsimonious VDJ recombination scenarios were assigned using the TCRdist pipeline. In a later analysis, each TCR beta chain was defined by its CDR3 amino acid sequence together with its V-gene family, and reads without a unique V-gene family were excluded. In a later analysis, some 600 highly shared, low-generation-probability nucleotide sequences were removed to address suspected cross-contamination and a sequencing artifact. In a later analysis, a clonal expansion index for each public chain was calculated from normalized within-repertoire ranks of inferred template counts. In a later analysis, generation probabilities were computed with a VDJ recombination model fitted to out-of-frame rearrangements, and the resulting probabilities were checked against IGoR. In a later analysis, hypergeometric tests were used to score TCR-TCR, TCR-HLA and TCR-CMV co-occurrence, with a repertoire-size bias correction applied to TCR pairs. False discovery rates were estimated in a later analysis by permuting HLA or CMV assignments 20 times. A later analysis grouped co-occurring TCRs with DBSCAN, adding TCRdist sequence similarity when clustering within HLA-allele-positive subsets. Repertoires with fewer than 30,000 or more than 120,000 public chains were left out of co-occurrence clustering, as were four to six repertoires with anomalous nucleotide sharing. In TCRdb, the immuneACCESS table is reduced to in-frame sequences with V and J assigned. These tables do not hold every clone; where another copy was compared, an unresolved V gene accounts for under half, and the others remain unexplained. That table furnishes V, J and clone size, whereas the DNA furnished D and trimming. Present in this sample are roughly 200,000 clones, just under 80% of which were seen just once. Less than 3.5% of the sample is held by the ten biggest clonotypes.

The cohort consisted of hundreds of healthy bone marrow donors. At the time of sampling, every cohort member was nominally healthy, though immune exposures that went unrecorded were likely present. The donor was CMV seronegative and was included in the group of under 450 seronegative cohort members. Each donor provided a peripheral blood sample, and peripheral blood mononuclear cells were used for TCR beta sequencing. Genomic DNA extraction from the blood cell samples was performed with the Qiagen DNeasy Blood Extraction Kit. Including the terminal cysteine and phenylalanine, the CDR3 comprises 14 residues. Just the 42-base CDR3 DNA is kept, in frame starting at base 1. Clipping removes 5 bases from V and 4 bases from J, with 5 as the unmatched junction base count. The germline V gene (reference sequence) yields SEHNR for CDR1 and FQNEAQ for CDR2. Comment on this clone: Its antigen is not yet known. No clone much larger than this one lies a single base away; base qualities are absent.

The paper as a whole reports these results and caveats: A few of the identified cytomegalovirus-associated TCR beta chains were confirmed in vitro to be specific for cytomegalovirus antigens. Correlated functional status among segregating V segments might reflect linkage disequilibrium, but an unknown experimental factor could not be ruled out. Because the 87-base-pair reads could not distinguish some IMGT-functional V segments, including TRBV6-2 and TRBV6-3, those segments were excluded. Because HLA typing was missing for some donors at each locus, association tests included only the typed subset. In this cohort, only TCR beta chains were sequenced, and detectable features were limited by the absence of alpha or paired-chain data. A further reported finding was that TCR beta sequences accurately predicted the HLA-A and HLA-B alleles for most subjects in the first cohort. Because counts were too low, 15 to 20 rarely observed V segments, including chromosome 9 orphons, were excluded from the earlier analysis of roughly 580 of the donors. In an earlier analysis of 500 to 650 of the donors, most TCR beta V segments appeared in productive rearrangements about 87% or about 30% of the time, broadly matching IMGT annotations. Most TCR sequences were seen in very few donors, while some public TCRs were found in many individuals. In a later analysis, HLA-associated TCR beta chains were found to be more clonally expanded and to have lower generation probabilities than equally common non-associated chains. The classifier was reported to diagnose cytomegalovirus status with high specificity and sensitivity in both the original cohort and the validation cohort. According to a later analysis, parvovirus B19, influenza, CMV and Epstein-Barr virus appeared linked to several top co-occurrence clusters. The only immune exposure information available for the cohort was CMV serostatus. The authors suggested that the approach could potentially be extended to other disease states and immunological phenotypes. A later genetic analysis reported fewer N-insertions in productive TCRs among donors in an Asian-associated ancestry cluster than the roughly 700-donor mean. In a later genetic analysis, a missense DCLRE1C variant was associated with V-gene and J-gene trimming of TCR beta chains, and the association was replicated in an independent cohort. The presence/absence analyses assumed that sequencing depth was roughly uniform across donors, and that assumption may not be true. A later analysis associated 16,951 TCR beta sequences with specific HLA alleles at a false discovery rate of 0.05. According to a later analysis, TCR association rates differed among HLA loci, with DRB1 alleles showing the most associated TCRs and HLA-C alleles showing the fewest. In the study, 164 TCR beta chains were listed as associated with cytomegalovirus. When HLA alleles, especially DR and DQ, strongly co-occurred, TCR associations were difficult to assign to individual alleles. A cluster of highly shared sequence variants was judged likely to be a technical artifact of the sequencing pipeline. A later analysis found that most CMV-associated TCR beta chains appeared HLA-restricted, with HLA associations seemingly driven largely by CMV exposure.

Recombination connected TRBV7-9 to TRBJ2-7; a stretch of 10 junction bases matches TRBD1. Sequencing was done on a sample of PBMCs. The TCR comes from a female donor in good health and CMV-seronegative. Here is the DNA: TGTGCCAGCAGCCAGGGACAGGGGCAGTACGAGCAGTACTTC. It translates to CASSQGQGQYEQYF.